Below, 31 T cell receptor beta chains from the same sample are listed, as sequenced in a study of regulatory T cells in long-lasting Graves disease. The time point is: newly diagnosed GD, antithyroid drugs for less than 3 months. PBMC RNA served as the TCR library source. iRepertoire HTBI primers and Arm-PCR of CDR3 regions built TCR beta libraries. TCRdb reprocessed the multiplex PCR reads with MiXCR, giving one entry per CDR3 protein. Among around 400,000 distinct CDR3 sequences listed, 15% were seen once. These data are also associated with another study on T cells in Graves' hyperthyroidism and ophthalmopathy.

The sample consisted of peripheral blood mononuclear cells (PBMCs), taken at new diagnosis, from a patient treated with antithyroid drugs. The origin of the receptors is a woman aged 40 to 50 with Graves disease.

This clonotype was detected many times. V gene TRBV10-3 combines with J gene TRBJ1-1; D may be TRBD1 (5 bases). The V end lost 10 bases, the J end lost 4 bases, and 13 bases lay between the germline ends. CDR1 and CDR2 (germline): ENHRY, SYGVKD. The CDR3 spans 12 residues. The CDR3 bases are TGTGCCACCGCGACAGATTCCACTGAAGCTTTCTTT. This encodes CATATDSTEAFF.

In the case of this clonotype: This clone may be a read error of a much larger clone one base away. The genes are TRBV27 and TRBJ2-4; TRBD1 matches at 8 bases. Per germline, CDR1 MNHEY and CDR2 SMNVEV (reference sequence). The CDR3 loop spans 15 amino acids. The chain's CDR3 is CASSLQGAIGNIQCF. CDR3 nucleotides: TGTGCCAGCAGCCTTCAGGGGGCGATCGGAAACATTCAGTGCTTC.

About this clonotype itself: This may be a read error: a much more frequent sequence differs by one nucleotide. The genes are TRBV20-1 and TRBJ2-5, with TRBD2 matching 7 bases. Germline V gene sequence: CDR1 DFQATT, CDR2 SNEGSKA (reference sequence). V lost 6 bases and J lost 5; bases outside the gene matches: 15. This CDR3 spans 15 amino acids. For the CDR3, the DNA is TGCAGTGCAACCCCGGGTGGCGGGAGATATGAGACCCAGTACTTC. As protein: CSATPGGGRYETQYF.

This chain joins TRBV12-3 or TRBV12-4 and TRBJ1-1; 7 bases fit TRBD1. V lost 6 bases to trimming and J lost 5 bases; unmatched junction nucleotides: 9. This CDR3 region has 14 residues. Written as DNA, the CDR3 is TGTGCCAGCAGCCCATACAGGGGTAAGACTGAAGCTTTCTTT. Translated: CASSPYRGKTEAFF.

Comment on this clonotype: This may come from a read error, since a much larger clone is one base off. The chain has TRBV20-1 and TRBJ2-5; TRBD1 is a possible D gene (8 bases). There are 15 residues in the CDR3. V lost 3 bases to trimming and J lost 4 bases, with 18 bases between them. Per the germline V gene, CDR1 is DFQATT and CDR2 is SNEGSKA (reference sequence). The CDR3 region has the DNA TGCAGTGCTAGTGATGGGAGCGGGACAGGAGAGACCCAGTACTTC. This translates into CSASDGSGTGETQYF.

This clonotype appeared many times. This CDR3 reads CASILLRGTGELFF. The CDR3 DNA reads TGTGCCAGCATCCTCCTGAGGGGTACCGGGGAGCTGTTTTTT. The chain has TRBV7-9 and TRBJ2-2, with D possibly called TRBD1 or TRBD2 (5 bases each). V was cut by 7 bases and J by 5 bases, with 14 bases left in between. The length of the CDR3 is 14 residues. Germline V gene sequence: CDR1 SEHNR, CDR2 FQNEAQ (reference sequence).

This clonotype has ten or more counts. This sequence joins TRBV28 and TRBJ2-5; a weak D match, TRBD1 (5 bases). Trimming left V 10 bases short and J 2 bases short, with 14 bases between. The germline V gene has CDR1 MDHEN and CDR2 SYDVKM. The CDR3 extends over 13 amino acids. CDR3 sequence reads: CATKSGYQETQYF. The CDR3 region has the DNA TGTGCCACAAAATCAGGGTATCAAGAGACCCAGTACTTC.

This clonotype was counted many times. CDR3 sequence (DNA): TGTGCCAGCAGAAGACTAGCGGGGCGCTCTGGGGCCAACGTCCTGACTTTC. As protein: CASRRLAGRSGANVLTF. The chain employs TRBV6-1 and TRBJ2-6; TRBD2 matches at 11 bases. The CDR3 sequence is 17 residues long. The germline gives CDR1 MNHNS, CDR2 SASEGT. V lost 6 bases, J lost 0 bases, and 4 bases stayed unmatched.

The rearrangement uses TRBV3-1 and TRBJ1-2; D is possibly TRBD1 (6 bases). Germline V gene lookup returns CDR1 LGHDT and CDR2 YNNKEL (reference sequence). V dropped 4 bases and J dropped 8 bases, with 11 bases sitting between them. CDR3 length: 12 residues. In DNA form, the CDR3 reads TGTGCCAGCAGCCGGACAGAGGTCGGCTACACCTTC. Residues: CASSRTEVGYTF.

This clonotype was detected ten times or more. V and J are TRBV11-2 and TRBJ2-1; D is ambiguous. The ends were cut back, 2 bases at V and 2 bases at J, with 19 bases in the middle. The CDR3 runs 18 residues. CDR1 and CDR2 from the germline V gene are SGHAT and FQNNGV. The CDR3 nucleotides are TGTGCCAGCAGCTTATGGACCAGGTTGGAAGCGACCTACAATGAGCAGTTCTTC. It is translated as CASSLWTRLEATYNEQFF.

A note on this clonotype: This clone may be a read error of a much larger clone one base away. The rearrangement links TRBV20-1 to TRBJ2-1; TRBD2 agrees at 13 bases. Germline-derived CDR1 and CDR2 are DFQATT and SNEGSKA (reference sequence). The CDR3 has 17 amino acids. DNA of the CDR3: TGCAATGCTAGACTTTCTGGACTAGCGGGAGTATTTGGTGAGCAGTTCTTC. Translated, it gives CNARLSGLAGVFGEQFF.

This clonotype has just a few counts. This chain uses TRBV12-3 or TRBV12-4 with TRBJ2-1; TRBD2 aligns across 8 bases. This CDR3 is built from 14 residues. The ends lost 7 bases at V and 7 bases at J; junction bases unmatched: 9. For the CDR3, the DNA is TGTGCCAGCACCGTAAGCGGGGGTGGGAATGAGCAGTTCTTC. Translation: CASTVSGGGNEQFF.

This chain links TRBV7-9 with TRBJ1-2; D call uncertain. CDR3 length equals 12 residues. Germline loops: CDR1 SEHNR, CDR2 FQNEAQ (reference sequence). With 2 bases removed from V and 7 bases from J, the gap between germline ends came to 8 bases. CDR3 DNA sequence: TGTGCCAGCAGCTTATCCGACATTGGCTACACCTTC. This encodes CASSLSDIGYTF.

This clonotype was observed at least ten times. Here the CDR3 DNA reads TGTGCCAGCAGTTTCGCAGGCCCTGGAGAGCAGTACTTC. Amino acids: CASSFAGPGEQYF. The chain combines TRBV12-3 or TRBV12-4 with TRBJ2-7; D is unclear. The length of the CDR3 is 13 residues. V shed 3 bases and J shed 7 bases, with 13 bases lying between them.

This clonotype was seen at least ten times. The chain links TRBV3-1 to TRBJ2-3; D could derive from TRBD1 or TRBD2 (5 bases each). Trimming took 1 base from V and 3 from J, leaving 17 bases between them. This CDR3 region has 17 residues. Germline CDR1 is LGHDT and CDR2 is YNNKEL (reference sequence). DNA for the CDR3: TGTGCCAGCAGCCAAGGATTGGGTGGGGGATCTACAGATACGCAGTATTTT. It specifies CASSQGLGGGSTDTQYF.

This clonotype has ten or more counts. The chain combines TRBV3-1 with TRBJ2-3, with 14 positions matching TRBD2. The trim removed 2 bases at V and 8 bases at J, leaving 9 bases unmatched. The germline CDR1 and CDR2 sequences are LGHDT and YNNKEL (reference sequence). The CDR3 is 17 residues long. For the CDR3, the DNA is TGTGCCAGCAGCCAATCTACCGGGACTAGCGGGAGCGGTACGCAGTATTTT. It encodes CASSQSTGTSGSGTQYF.

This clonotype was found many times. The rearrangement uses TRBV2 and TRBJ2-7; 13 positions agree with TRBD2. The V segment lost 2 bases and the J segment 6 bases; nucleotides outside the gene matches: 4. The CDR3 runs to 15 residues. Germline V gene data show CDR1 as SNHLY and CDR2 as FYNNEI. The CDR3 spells CASSERLAGGSEQYF. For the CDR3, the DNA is TGTGCCAGCAGTGAAAGACTAGCGGGAGGTTCCGAGCAGTACTTC.

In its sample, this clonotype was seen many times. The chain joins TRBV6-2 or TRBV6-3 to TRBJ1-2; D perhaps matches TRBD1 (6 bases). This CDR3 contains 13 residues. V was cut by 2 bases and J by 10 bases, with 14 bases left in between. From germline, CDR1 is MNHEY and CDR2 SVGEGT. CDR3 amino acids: CASSYRRDTFYTF. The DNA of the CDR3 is TGTGCCAGCAGTTACCGGAGGGACACCTTCTACACCTTC.

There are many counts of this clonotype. The CDR3 here is CASSLWASGQGNEQFF. Written as DNA, the CDR3 is TGTGCCAGTTCCCTCTGGGCTAGCGGCCAAGGGAATGAGCAGTTCTTC. The J gene is TRBJ2-1, the V gene TRBV28; 7 nucleotides align to TRBD2. Germline values: CDR1 MDHEN, CDR2 SYDVKM. V was clipped by 9 bases and J by 7 bases; unmatched bases: 18. The CDR3 sequence is 16 residues long.

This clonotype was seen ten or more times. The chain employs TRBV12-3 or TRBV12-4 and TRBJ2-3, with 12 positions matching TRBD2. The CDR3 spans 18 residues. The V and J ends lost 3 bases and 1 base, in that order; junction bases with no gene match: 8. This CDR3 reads CASSFPTSGRKGTDTQYF. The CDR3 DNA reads TGTGCCAGCAGTTTCCCGACTAGCGGGAGAAAGGGCACAGATACGCAGTATTTT.

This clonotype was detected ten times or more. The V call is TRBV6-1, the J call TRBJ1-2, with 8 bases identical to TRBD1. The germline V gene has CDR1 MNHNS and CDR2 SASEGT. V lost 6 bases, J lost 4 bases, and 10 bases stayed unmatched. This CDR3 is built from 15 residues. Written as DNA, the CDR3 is TGTGCCAGCAGCACGGCGTCAGGGGGCGTCTATGGCTACACCTTC. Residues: CASSTASGGVYGYTF.

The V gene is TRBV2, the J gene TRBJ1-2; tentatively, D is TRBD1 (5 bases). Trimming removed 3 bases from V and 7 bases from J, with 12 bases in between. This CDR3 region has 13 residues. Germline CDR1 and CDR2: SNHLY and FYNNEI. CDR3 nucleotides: TGTGCCAGCAGTGAGGGGGGTTACGGTGGCTACACCTTC. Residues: CASSEGGYGGYTF.

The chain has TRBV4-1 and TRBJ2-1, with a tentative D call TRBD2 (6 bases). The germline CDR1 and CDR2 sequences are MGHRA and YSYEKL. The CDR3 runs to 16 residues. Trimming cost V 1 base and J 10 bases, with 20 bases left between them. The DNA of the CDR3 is TGCGCCAGCAGCCAAGCAACTTGGTATCAGGAGGGAGAGCAGTTCTTC. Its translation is CASSQATWYQEGEQFF.

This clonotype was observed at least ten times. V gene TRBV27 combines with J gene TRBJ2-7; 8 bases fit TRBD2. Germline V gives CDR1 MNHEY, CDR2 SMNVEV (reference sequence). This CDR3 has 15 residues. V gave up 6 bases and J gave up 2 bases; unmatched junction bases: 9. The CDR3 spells CASRTGGLAPYEQYF. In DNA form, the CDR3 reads TGTGCCAGCAGGACTGGTGGACTAGCCCCCTACGAGCAGTACTTC.

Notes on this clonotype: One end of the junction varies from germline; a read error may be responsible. The CDR3 reads CASSLGRQGRYNEQSF. CDR3 in DNA: TGTGCCAGCAGCTTAGGCCGACAGGGACGATACAATGAGCAGTCCTTC. V is TRBV7-8 and J is TRBJ2-1; the match to TRBD1 covers 7 bases. CDR3 length: 16 amino acids. CDR1 is SGHVS and CDR2 is FQNEAQ in the germline V gene.

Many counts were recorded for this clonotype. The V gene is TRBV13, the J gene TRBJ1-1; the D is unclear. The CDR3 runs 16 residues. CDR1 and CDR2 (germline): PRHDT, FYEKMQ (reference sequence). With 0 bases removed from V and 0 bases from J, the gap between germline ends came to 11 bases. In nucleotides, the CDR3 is TGTGCCAGCAGCTTAGGGACGGCCGACATGAACACTGAAGCTTTCTTT. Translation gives CASSLGTADMNTEAFF.

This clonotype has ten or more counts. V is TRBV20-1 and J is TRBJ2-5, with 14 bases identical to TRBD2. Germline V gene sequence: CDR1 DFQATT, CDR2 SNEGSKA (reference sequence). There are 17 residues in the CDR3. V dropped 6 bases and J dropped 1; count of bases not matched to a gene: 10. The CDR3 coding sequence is TGCAGTGCGACACGGGGACTAGCGGGAGCGATCCAAGAGACCCAGTACTTC. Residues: CSATRGLAGAIQETQYF.

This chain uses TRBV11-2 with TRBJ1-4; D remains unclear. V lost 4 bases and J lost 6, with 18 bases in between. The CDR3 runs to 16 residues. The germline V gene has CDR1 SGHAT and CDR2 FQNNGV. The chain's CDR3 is CASSSSLSTRHEKLFF. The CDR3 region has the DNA TGTGCCAGCAGCTCCAGCCTCAGTACGCGACATGAAAAACTGTTTTTT.

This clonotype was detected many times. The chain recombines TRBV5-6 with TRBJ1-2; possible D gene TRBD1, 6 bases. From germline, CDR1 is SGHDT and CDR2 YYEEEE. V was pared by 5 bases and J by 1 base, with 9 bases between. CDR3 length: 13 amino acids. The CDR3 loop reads CASSRGGNYGYTF. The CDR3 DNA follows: TGTGCCAGCAGTAGGGGGGGTAACTATGGCTACACCTTC.

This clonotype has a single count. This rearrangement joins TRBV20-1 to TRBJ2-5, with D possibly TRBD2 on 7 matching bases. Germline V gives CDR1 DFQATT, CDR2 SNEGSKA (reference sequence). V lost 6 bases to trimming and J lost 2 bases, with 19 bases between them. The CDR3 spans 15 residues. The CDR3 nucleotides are TGCAGTGCAATTGGACTAGGGGGTCGGCAAGAGACCCAGTACTTC. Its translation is CSAIGLGGRQETQYF.

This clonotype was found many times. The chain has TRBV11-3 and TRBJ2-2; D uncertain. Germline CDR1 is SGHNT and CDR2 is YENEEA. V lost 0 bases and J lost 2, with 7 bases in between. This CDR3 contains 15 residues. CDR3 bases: TGTGCCAGCAGCTTAGAGGGCATCAACACCGGGGAGCTGTTTTTT. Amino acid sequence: CASSLEGINTGELFF.